This T cell receptor beta chain came from a study of blood T cell repertoires in COVID-19. Profiled with immunoSEQ multiplex PCR; TCRdb holds only in-frame clones, not every one. The sample holds hundreds of thousands of clones, about 88% seen once. The material sequenced was PBMCs or T cells enriched from blood (not recorded which). The source is a woman aged 50 to 60 who had recovered from COVID-19.

This chain's CDR3 is CASSQDPGDTEAFF. CDR3 DNA sequence: TGTGCCAGCAGCCAAGACCCCGGGGACACTGAAGCTTTCTTT. J is TRBJ1-1 and V is TRBV14, with D hard to call. This CDR3 is built from 14 residues. V lost 0 bases and J lost 3, with 8 bases in between. Germline V lookup: CDR1 SGHDN, CDR2 FVKESK.